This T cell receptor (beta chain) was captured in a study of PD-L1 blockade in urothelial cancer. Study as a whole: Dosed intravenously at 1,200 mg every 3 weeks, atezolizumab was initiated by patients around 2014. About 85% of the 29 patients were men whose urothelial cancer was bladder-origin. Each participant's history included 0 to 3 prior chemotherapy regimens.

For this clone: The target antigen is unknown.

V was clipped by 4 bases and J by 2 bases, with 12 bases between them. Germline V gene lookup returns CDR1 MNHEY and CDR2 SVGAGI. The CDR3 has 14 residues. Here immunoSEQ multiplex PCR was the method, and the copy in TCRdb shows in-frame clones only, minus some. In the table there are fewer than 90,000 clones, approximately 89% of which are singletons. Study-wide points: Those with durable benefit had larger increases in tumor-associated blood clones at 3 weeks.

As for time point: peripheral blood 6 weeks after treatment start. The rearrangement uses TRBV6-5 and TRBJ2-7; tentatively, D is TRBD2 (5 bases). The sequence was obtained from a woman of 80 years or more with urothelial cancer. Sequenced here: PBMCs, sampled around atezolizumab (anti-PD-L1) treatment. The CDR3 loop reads CASSLGGPTYEQYF. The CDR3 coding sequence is TGTGCCAGCAGTTTGGGCGGGCCTACCTACGAGCAGTACTTC.